One and the same sample provided the 32 T cell receptor beta chains below, sequenced in a study of blood T cell repertoires in acute mononucleosis. Points from the study as a whole: Public beta motifs plus an AV5-AJ31 alpha motif appeared to drive GLC-BM selection.

Libraries were prepared by immunoSEQ multiplex PCR; TCRdb keeps only in-frame clonotypes and omits some of them. Of fewer than 2,000 clones detected, 20% to 25% appear once; the ten largest clones hold 24%. Time point noted: convalescence about 6 months (5-8 months) after acute presentation (visit 7). Here the sequenced sample was EBV GLC epitope tetramer+ CD8+ T cells sorted from PBMCs, taken during convalescence from infectious mononucleosis. The subset denotes: CD8 T cells binding tetramer with EBV BMLF1 280-288 peptide (GLC-BM). The receptor source for this set is a woman younger than 30 with infectious mononucleosis caused by EBV.

Worth noting for this clone: A far larger clone is off by one base, so a read error is likely. This rearrangement joins TRBV11-3 to TRBJ2-1; D not certain. The CDR3 consists of 13 residues. V gave up 5 bases and J gave up 7 bases, with 12 bases separating them. The germline gives CDR1 SGHNT, CDR2 YENEEA. The CDR3 protein is CASSQVWGNEQFF. The DNA of the CDR3 is TGTGCCAGCAGCCAAGTGTGGGGAAATGAGCAGTTCTTC.

A word on this clone: This sequence is one base from a far larger clone and is likely a read error. This chain uses TRBV1 with TRBJ2-1; TRBD2 is the table's D call and was not checked against the DNA. TRBV1 is a pseudogene segment. The CDR3 is 17 residues long. CDR3 loop: CTSSLGLAGRSYNEQFF. The CDR3 nucleotides read TGCACCAGCAGCCTAGGACTAGCGGGGCGCTCCTACAATGAGCAGTTCTTC.

This clone was counted ten times or more. Since a much larger clone is just one base distant, this may be a read error. This sample includes further DNA sequences coding for the same CDR3. The chain combines TRBV4-3 with TRBJ2-1; 8 nucleotides agree with TRBD2. Germline CDR1 is LGHNA and CDR2 is YSLEER. V shed 4 bases, J shed 8 bases, and the junction held 10 bases outside the gene matches. The CDR3 has 15 residues. The CDR3 spells CASSPTSGSVYEQFF. The CDR3, as DNA: TGCGCCAGCAGCCCGACCAGCGGGAGTGTCTATGAGCAGTTCTTC.

With regard to this clone: The DNA is left out, because the CDR3 cannot be placed on it with certainty; the CDR3 is given as TCRdb lists it. The J gene is TRBJ2-3, the V gene TRBV29-1. The CDR3 is made up of 14 amino acids, end residues included. The germline V gene encodes CDR1 SQVTM and CDR2 ANQGSEA. The CDR3 here is CSVLPGPAQIRSIF.

This clone appeared many times. This CDR3 is also generated by other DNA sequences in the sample. The chain couples TRBV29-1 to TRBJ1-2, with D possibly TRBD1 on 6 matching bases. Trimming took off 5 bases at V and 12 bases at J, with 19 bases between the two ends. The CDR3 spans 12 residues. In germline, CDR1 is SQVTM, CDR2 ANQGSEA. The CDR3 region is CSVYGVGAGDTF. The CDR3 coding sequence is TGCAGCGTTTATGGGGTGGGGGCTGGGGACACCTTC.

At least ten counts were recorded for this clone. This may be a read error: a much more frequent sequence differs by one nucleotide. Other DNA sequences of this sample code for an identical CDR3. The chain employs TRBV4-3 and TRBJ2-1; 11 nucleotides align to TRBD2. This CDR3 contains 15 residues. Per the germline V gene, CDR1 is LGHNA and CDR2 is YSLEER. The ends lost 4 bases at V and 8 bases at J; junction bases unmatched: 7. CDR3 bases: TGCGCCAGCAGCCCCACTAGCGGGAGTGTATATGAGCAGTTCTTC. Its translation: CASSPTSGSVYEQFF.

This clone was observed a few times. A read error is likely here: a far larger clone is one base away. The same CDR3 arises from other DNA sequences in this sample as well. The chain recombines TRBV29-1 with TRBJ1-1; 8 nucleotides align to TRBD1. This CDR3 contains 13 residues. J gave up 1 base and V 6 bases, and 4 bases lay outside the gene matches. Germline loops: CDR1 SQVTM, CDR2 ANQGSEA. CDR3 sequence reads: CSVVGQANTEAFF. In DNA, the CDR3 is TGCAGCGTGGTGGGACAGGCGAACACTGAAGCTTTCTTT.

The chain joins TRBV5-5 to TRBJ1-2; no clear D. The ends were cut back, 2 bases at V and 4 bases at J, with 12 bases in the middle. Germline V gene sequence: CDR1 SGHKS, CDR2 YYEKEE (reference sequence). This CDR3 has 14 amino acids. CDR3 loop: CASSLSEDLYGYTF. The DNA of the CDR3 is TGTGCCAGCAGCTTATCTGAGGACCTCTATGGCTACACCTTC.

Comment on this clone: Given a far larger clone just one base away, this is likely a sequencing read error. At the DNA level, this CDR3 is encoded by other sequences in the same sample as well. The chain is built from TRBV7-9 and TRBJ1-5; TRBD1 matches 8 bases. This CDR3 has 16 amino acids. The germline V gene encodes CDR1 SEHNR and CDR2 FQNEAQ (reference sequence). The CDR3 sequence: CASSYGQGGYNQPQHF. In nucleotides, the CDR3 is TGTGCCAGCAGCTATGGACAGGGTGGGTACAATCAGCCTCAGCATTTT.

A note on this clone: A far larger clone is one base from this, pointing to a likely read error. The same CDR3 can be traced to other DNA sequences in this sample. The V and J genes are TRBV29-1 and TRBJ1-2; 7 nucleotides line up with TRBD1. The CDR3 extends over 12 amino acids. V lost 6 bases and J lost 12; bases outside the gene matches: 13. Per germline, CDR1 SQVTM and CDR2 ANQGSEA. The CDR3, as DNA: TGCAGCGTGGATGGGGAGGGGGCGGGGGACACCTTC. The encoded protein is CSVDGEGAGDTF.

This clone was found a few times. Just one base apart from a much larger clone, this may be a read error. The chain has TRBV18 and TRBJ2-1; 7 bases are shared with TRBD2. V dropped 8 bases and J dropped 4; count of bases not matched to a gene: 17. This CDR3 is 17 amino acids long. Per the germline V gene, CDR1 is KGHSH and CDR2 is LQKENI. The CDR3 spells CASSPPDSGLVYNEQFF. In nucleotides, the CDR3 is TGTGCCAGCAGCCCCCCGGACTCCGGACTAGTTTACAATGAGCAGTTCTTC.

About this clone: The sample contains more than one DNA sequence encoding this CDR3. CDR3 DNA: TGTGCCAGCAGCCCCACTAGCGGGAGTGTATATGAGCAGTTCTTC. This sequence encodes CASSPTSGSVYEQFF. The rearrangement uses TRBV28 and TRBJ2-1; 11 bases fit TRBD2. J lost 8 bases, V lost 6 bases, and 9 bases had no gene match. The germline CDR1 and CDR2 sequences are MDHEN and SYDVKM. This CDR3 contains 15 residues.

CDR3 bases: TGTGCCAGCAGCCAAGAGGTTCCCTTATCGACTAGCGGCAATGAGCAGTTCTTC. Its protein is CASSQEVPLSTSGNEQFF. The chain carries TRBV4-2 and TRBJ2-1, with TRBD2 matching 9 bases. Germline CDR1 LGHNA, CDR2 YNFKEQ. J lost 6 bases, V lost 0 bases, and 12 bases had no gene match. CDR3 length: 18 amino acids.

Only a few counts were recorded for this clone. A read error may produce the germline difference seen at one junction end. Other nucleotide sequences in the sample specify the same CDR3. The chain's CDR3 is CASSPGTGGSEQYF. The CDR3 DNA reads TGCGCCAGCAGCCCCGGGACAGGGGGCTCAGAGCAGTACTTC. The chain uses TRBV5-6 and TRBJ2-7; 12 bases fit TRBD1. Germline V gene lookup returns CDR1 SGHDT and CDR2 YYEEEE. This CDR3 is built from 14 residues.

This clone has just a few counts. The junction shows a germline mismatch at one end, possibly a read error. The V and J genes are TRBV4-1 and TRBJ2-7; 7 positions match TRBD1. The CDR3 covers 14 residues. The V gene's germline CDR1 is MGHRA and CDR2 YSYEKL. CDR3: CASSSPGQTYEQYF. The CDR3 coding sequence is TGTGCCAGCAGCTCACCGGGACAGACCTACGAGCAGTACTTC.

This clone appeared many times. With a far larger clone one base away, a read error is the likely cause. The sample has other DNA sequences that encode this CDR3 too. The genes are TRBV7-2 and TRBJ2-1; 12 bases agree with TRBD2. The trim removed 5 bases at V and 0 bases at J, leaving 5 bases unmatched. CDR3 length: 17 residues. The V gene's germline CDR1 is SGHTA and CDR2 FQGNSA. The CDR3 loop is CASSLGLAGRSYNEQFF. The CDR3, as DNA: TGTGCCAGCAGCCTAGGACTAGCGGGGCGCTCCTACAATGAGCAGTTCTTC.

On this clone: A much larger clone is a single base away; this may be a read error. V usage is TRBV7-7 and J usage is TRBJ1-2; D might be TRBD1 (5 bases). The germline V gene encodes CDR1 SSHAT and CDR2 FNYEAQ (reference sequence). The V end was cut by 6 bases, the J end by 4 bases, with 15 bases between. This CDR3 spans 14 amino acids. CDR3 protein: CASSEASGSYGYTF. The CDR3 nucleotides are TGTGCCAGCAGTGAAGCGTCAGGGTCCTATGGCTACACCTTC. The whole variable domain, filled in from reference TRBV7-7 and TRBJ1-2, reads GAGVSQSPRYKVTKRGQDVTLRCDPISSHATLYWYQQALGQGPEFLTYFNYEAQPDKSGLPSDRFSAERPEGSISTLTIQRTEQRDSAMYRCASSEASGSYGYTFGSGTRLTVV.

This clone was seen a few times. This probably arose from a read error, given a far larger clone one base away. This chain uses TRBV4-1 with TRBJ1-5; weak D call: TRBD1 (6 bases). Germline CDR1 is MGHRA and CDR2 is YSYEKL. The CDR3 covers 16 residues. CDR3: CASSITPGRDNQPKHF. The DNA of the CDR3 is TGCGCCAGCAGCATTACCCCTGGACGGGACAATCAGCCCAAGCATTTT.

This clone has more than one count but fewer than ten. The junction and the germline gene differ at one end; a read error may be behind it. Other DNA sequences in this sample translate to the same CDR3. The chain is built from TRBV4-1 and TRBJ2-5; 8 nucleotides agree with TRBD1. The CDR3 covers 13 residues. CDR1 MGHRA and CDR2 YSYEKL come from the germline V gene. The CDR3 sequence is CASSLDRGETQYF. Here the CDR3 DNA reads TGTGCCAGCAGCCTAGACAGGGGAGAGACCCAGTACTTC.

As to this clone: A far larger clone is off by one base, so a read error is likely. The rearrangement links TRBV29-1 to TRBJ1-1, with TRBD1 identical over 8 bases. The CDR3 has 13 amino acids. Per the germline V gene, CDR1 is SQVTM and CDR2 is ANQGSEA. The chain's CDR3 is CSVGGQANTEALF. DNA of the CDR3: TGCAGCGTGGGGGGACAGGCGAACACTGAAGCTTTGTTT.

This clone has more than one count but fewer than ten. The junction and the germline gene differ at one end; a read error may be behind it. The rearrangement joins TRBV27 to TRBJ2-7, with D possibly TRBD2 on 6 matching bases. Looked up from germline, CDR1 is MNHEY and CDR2 is SMNVEV (reference sequence). The CDR3 is 16 amino acids. The CDR3 nucleotides read TGTGCCAGCTGTTTATCGATAGCGGCTTCAGCCTACGAGCAGTACTTC. Its protein is CASCLSIAASAYEQYF.

This clone occurred many times. The rearrangement links TRBV7-2 to TRBJ1-2; D call uncertain. V was trimmed by 2 bases and J by 4 bases, leaving 11 bases between them. This CDR3 region has 14 residues. Germline CDR1 is SGHTA and CDR2 is FQGNSA. DNA of the CDR3: TGTGCCAGCAGCTTATCTGAGGACCTCTATGGCTACACCTTC. It translates to CASSLSEDLYGYTF.

This clone was picked up many times. One end of the junction fails to match germline, which may point to a read error. The identical CDR3 is also encoded by other nucleotide sequences in the sample. This chain uses TRBV29-1 with TRBJ1-2, with 7 bases fitting TRBD1. Germline V CDR1 and CDR2: SQVTM, ANQGSEA. This CDR3 is 12 amino acids long. In nucleotides, the CDR3 is TGCCGCGTTGACGGGGAGGGGGCGGGGGACACCTTC. Translating it yields CRVDGEGAGDTF.

Notes on this clone: With a far larger clone one base away, a read error is the likely cause. The chain carries TRBV29-1 and TRBJ2-7; a weak D match, TRBD1 (6 bases). Germline CDR1 and CDR2: SQVTM and ANQGSEA. The CDR3 has 13 residues. Deletions cut 3 bases from V and 2 bases from J, with 11 bases between. CDR3 sequence: CSVDGGEAYEQYF. The CDR3 DNA reads TGCAGCGTTGATGGGGGCGAAGCCTACGAGCAGTACTTC.

Details on this clone: A much larger clone sits a single nucleotide away, making a read error possible. At the DNA level, this CDR3 is encoded by other sequences in the same sample as well. The chain links TRBV29-1 to TRBJ1-2; D is possibly TRBD1 (6 bases). The CDR3 has 12 residues. Germline V gives CDR1 SQVTM, CDR2 ANQGSEA. In nucleotides, the CDR3 is TGCTGGGTTGATGGGGTGGGGGCTGGGGACACCTTC. Its translation is CWVDGVGAGDTF. Full variable domain (missing parts from reference TRBV29-1 and TRBJ1-2): SAVISQKPSRDICQRGTSLTIQCQVDSQVTMMFWYRQQPGQSLTLIATANQGSEATYESGFVIDKFPISRPNLTFSTLTVSNMSPEDSSIYLCWVDGVGAGDTFGSGTRLTVV.

This clone was seen a few times. The rearrangement joins TRBV5-6 to TRBJ2-7; D ambiguous. V lost 7 bases, J lost 3 bases, and 17 bases lay in between. Germline V gene data show CDR1 as SGHDT and CDR2 as YYEEEE. This CDR3 comprises 14 residues. The chain's CDR3 is CASSPSQQFYEQYF. The DNA of the CDR3 is TGTGCCAGCTCCCCGTCACAGCAATTCTACGAGCAGTACTTC.

Concerning this clone: A far larger clone is off by one base, so a read error is likely. CDR3 residues: CASSYGQGGYNQPQHF. CDR3 bases: TGCGCCAGCAGCTATGGACAGGGTGGGTACAATCAGCCCCAGCATTTT. This chain joins TRBV5-1 and TRBJ1-5; 8 bases fit TRBD1. Germline V gene lookup returns CDR1 SGHRS and CDR2 YFSETQ. V shed 3 bases, J shed 3 bases, and the junction held 8 bases outside the gene matches. The CDR3 runs 16 residues.

This clone was recorded many times. This chain joins TRBV7-3 and TRBJ2-7; TRBD1 matches at 7 bases. Germline V gene sequence: CDR1 SGHTA, CDR2 FQGTGA. The J segment lost 2 bases and the V segment lost 4 bases, leaving 5 bases of the junction unmatched. This CDR3 region has 14 residues. Here the CDR3 DNA reads TGTGCCAGCAGCTCACCGGGACAGACCTACGAGCAGTACTTC. Amino acids: CASSSPGQTYEQYF.

This clone was seen ten or more times. The chain links TRBV6-5 to TRBJ2-5, with TRBD1 matching over 8 bases. Trimming removed 6 bases from V and 4 bases from J; junction bases left unmatched: 4. The CDR3 loop spans 13 amino acids. Germline V gene data show CDR1 as MNHEY and CDR2 as SVGAGI. The CDR3 sequence: CASSLDRGETQYF. The CDR3 DNA is TGTGCCAGCAGCCTAGACAGGGGAGAGACCCAGTACTTC.

This clone was recorded many times. A much bigger clone sits one base away, suggesting this may be a read error. The chain links TRBV9 to TRBJ2-1, with a weak D call TRBD1 (6 bases). CDR1 is SGDLS and CDR2 is YYNGEE in the germline V gene. Trimming cost V 5 bases and J 2 bases, with 11 bases left between them. The CDR3 is made up of 14 amino acids. CDR3 bases: TGTGCCAGCAGGGACAGCGGAGCCTACAATGAGCAGTTCTTC. It encodes CASRDSGAYNEQFF.

This clone was counted between two and nine times. One base separates it from a far larger clone, so it is likely a read error. Other DNA sequences from this sample encode an identical CDR3 as well. The V gene is TRBV27, the J gene TRBJ2-7; 12 positions match TRBD2. The CDR3 length is 15 residues. The ends lost 5 bases at V and 3 bases at J; junction bases unmatched: 5. CDR1 MNHEY and CDR2 SMNVEV come from the germline V gene (reference sequence). As DNA, the CDR3 is TGTGCCAGCAGTCCGACTAGCGGGAGTGTCTACGAGCAGTACTTC. The encoded protein is CASSPTSGSVYEQYF.

In regard to this clone: This likely reflects a read error, since a far larger clone is one base away. The chain links TRBV11-3 to TRBJ2-1; TRBD2 agrees at 8 bases. Germline assignment: CDR1 SGHNT and CDR2 YENEEA. This CDR3 has 15 residues. The ends lost 5 bases at V and 8 bases at J; junction bases unmatched: 11. CDR3 bases: TGTGCCAGCAGCCCGACCAGCGGGAGTGTCTATGAGCAGTTCTTC. Translating gives CASSPTSGSVYEQFF.